This record concerns one TCR beta chain sequence. The antigen is unknown. The length of the CDR3 is 14 residues. Trimming pared 1 base from V and 5 bases from J, leaving 11 bases between. The data belong to a study of CD8 T cells in Susac syndrome. About the study: The Susac syndrome patients that were sequenced included six with active disease and under 10 in remission. There were Susac syndrome patients who were therapy-naive at blood draw, others on corticosteroids, and others on intravenous immunoglobulin alone. Study observations and caveats: Only a relatively small number of individuals were included in the TCR sequencing and HLA analysis.

Random hexamers were used to reverse transcribe roughly 0.45 to 1 ug of RNA. A multiplex approach, immunoSEQ multiplex PCR, amplified TCR beta CDR3 across 54 Vbeta and 13 Jbeta. TCRdb recomputed calls from the immunoSEQ multiplex PCR reads with MiXCR, one row per CDR3 protein. This repertoire shows roughly 220,000 distinct CDR3 sequences, about 94% found once; its top ten account for roughly 0.14%. The clonotype originates from a human donor with Susac syndrome. The chain links TRBV12-3 or TRBV12-4 to TRBJ2-5; no firm D call. The sequencing input was CD4+ T cells from PBMCs. The CDR3 sequence is CASSLVMAEETQYF. CDR3 coding DNA: TGTGCCAGCAGTTTAGTAATGGCGGAGGAGACCCAGTACTTC.